Each of the 29 T cell receptor beta chains below was sequenced from the same sample in a study of blood T cell repertoires in COVID-19. Measured with immunoSEQ multiplex PCR; TCRdb has only the in-frame clones, and not every one. The top ten hold 2% to 2.5% of the sample, which has 55,000 to 80,000 clones, over 70% seen once. The sample taken for sequencing was peripheral blood. These receptors originate from a human donor in a cohort sampled during active COVID-19.

The V call is TRBV10-1, the J call TRBJ1-2; 12 bases fit TRBD1. The CDR3 spans 15 residues. Germline CDR1 reads WNHNN; CDR2 reads SYGVQD (reference sequence). Trimming cost V 8 bases and J 7 bases; bases outside gene matches: 11. CDR3 amino acids: CASAPGQGADRGYTF. In DNA form, the CDR3 reads TGCGCCAGCGCCCCGGGACAGGGGGCTGACCGTGGCTACACCTTC.

This clone was picked up one time. V gene TRBV5-4 combines with J gene TRBJ2-1; 7 positions match TRBD2. Germline CDR1 SGHNT, CDR2 YYREEE (reference sequence). The length of the CDR3 is 13 residues. Trimming at V came to 2 bases and at J to 6 bases, leaving 2 bases not matched to a gene. The CDR3: CASSFTSVNEQFF. For the CDR3, the DNA is TGTGCCAGCAGCTTTACTAGCGTCAATGAGCAGTTCTTC.

This chain connects TRBV18 to TRBJ1-3; no clear D gene. The V end lost 4 bases, the J end lost 4 bases, and 17 bases lay between the germline ends. The CDR3 is made up of 16 amino acids. Per germline, CDR1 KGHSH and CDR2 LQKENI. This CDR3 is CASSRDPLGFGNTIYF. The CDR3 bases are TGTGCCAGCTCACGCGATCCTCTAGGATTCGGAAACACCATATATTTT.

This clone was recorded only once. The V call is TRBV11-3, the J call TRBJ1-2, with D perhaps matching TRBD1 (6 bases). Trimming took off 0 bases at V and 8 bases at J, with 16 bases between the two ends. Germline-derived CDR1 and CDR2 are SGHNT and YENEEA. The CDR3 spans 15 residues. This CDR3 reads CASSLEMGRGKGYTF. CDR3 coding DNA: TGTGCCAGCAGCTTAGAGATGGGGAGGGGGAAAGGCTACACCTTC.

V usage is TRBV25-1 and J usage is TRBJ2-3; 7 bases agree with TRBD1. J was trimmed by 0 bases and V by 4 bases; bases with no gene match: 10. This CDR3 is built from 17 residues. In germline, CDR1 is MGHDK, CDR2 SYGVNS. Here the CDR3 reads CASSGTGVEISTDTQYF. The CDR3 DNA is TGTGCCAGCAGTGGCACAGGGGTAGAGATAAGCACAGATACGCAGTATTTT.

The J gene is TRBJ2-2, the V gene TRBV19; 9 bases match TRBD1. CDR3 size: 15 residues. V lost 6 bases to trimming and J lost 2 bases; unmatched junction nucleotides: 4. Looked up from germline, CDR1 is LNHDA and CDR2 is SQIVND (reference sequence). CDR3 amino acids: CASRTGGRNTGELFF. The DNA of the CDR3 is TGTGCCAGTAGGACAGGGGGGCGCAACACCGGGGAGCTGTTTTTT. The full variable domain, in which reference TRBV19 and TRBJ2-2 provide the parts outside the CDR3, is DGGITQSPKYLFRKEGQNVTLSCEQNLNHDAMYWYRQDPGQGLRLIYYSQIVNDFQKGDIAEGYSVSREKKESFPLTVTSAQKNPTAFYLCASRTGGRNTGELFFGEGSRLTVL.

Here the CDR3 reads CASSSGGAREQYF. The DNA of the CDR3 is TGTGCCAGCAGCTCCGGGGGGGCGAGGGAGCAGTACTTC. V and J are TRBV5-4 and TRBJ2-7; TRBD2 aligns across 8 bases. The trim removed 3 bases at V and 7 bases at J, leaving 6 bases unmatched. CDR1 and CDR2 from the germline V gene are SGHNT and YYREEE (reference sequence). The CDR3 runs to 13 residues.

This clone was recorded a few times. The chain employs TRBV10-3 and TRBJ2-7, with 10 bases matching TRBD2. The germline CDR1 and CDR2 sequences are ENHRY and SYGVKD. The CDR3 spans 16 residues. V was clipped by 2 bases and J by 4 bases; unmatched bases: 8. The CDR3 DNA reads TGTGCCATCAGTGAGCCAACTAGCGGGGTTATATACGAGCAGTACTTC. It specifies CAISEPTSGVIYEQYF.

The chain carries TRBV25-1 and TRBJ2-7; maybe TRBD1 (5 bases). Trimming took 4 bases from V and 2 from J, leaving 6 bases between them. CDR3 size: 12 residues. From germline, CDR1 is MGHDK and CDR2 SYGVNS. CDR3 sequence: CASSADTYEQYF. The DNA of the CDR3 is TGTGCCAGCAGTGCGGACACCTACGAGCAGTACTTC.

The gene calls are TRBV4-2 and TRBJ1-5; the D gene is possibly TRBD1 (5 bases). This CDR3 is built from 14 residues. Trimming pared 0 bases from V and 5 bases from J, leaving 8 bases between. CDR1 is LGHNA and CDR2 is YNFKEQ in the germline V gene. The CDR3 loop is CASSQDQGYQPQHF. In nucleotides, the CDR3 is TGTGCCAGCAGCCAAGACCAGGGTTATCAGCCCCAGCATTTT.

This rearrangement joins TRBV29-1 to TRBJ2-7; 7 positions match TRBD2. There are 13 residues in the CDR3. Germline assignment: CDR1 SQVTM and CDR2 ANQGSEA. V trimming: 2 bases; J trimming: 7 bases; junction bases outside the gene matches: 8. In DNA, the CDR3 is TGCAGCGTTGAATCCGGGAGGCCCGGGGAGCAGTACTTC. It yields the protein CSVESGRPGEQYF.

The chain joins TRBV7-8 to TRBJ2-5, with D perhaps TRBD1 (6 bases). This CDR3 is 14 amino acids long. Trimming shortened V by 1 base and J by 4 bases, and 10 bases separated the two germline ends. CDR1 and CDR2 (germline): SGHVS, FQNEAQ. CDR3: CASSLGGRGETQYF. The DNA for the CDR3 is TGTGCCAGCAGCTTAGGAGGCAGGGGAGAGACCCAGTACTTC.

The chain recombines TRBV25-1 with TRBJ2-3; perhaps TRBD1 as D (5 bases). The V gene's germline CDR1 is MGHDK and CDR2 SYGVNS. This CDR3 spans 15 amino acids. V was shortened by 3 bases and J by 4 bases, with 14 bases between the two germline ends. This chain's CDR3 is CASSDSRVGADTQYF. In DNA form, the CDR3 reads TGTGCCAGCAGTGATAGCAGGGTTGGGGCAGATACGCAGTATTTT.

CDR3 DNA sequence: TGTGCCACAGAACGGGACAGGGGTCAAGAGACCCAGTACTTC. It encodes CATERDRGQETQYF. This chain uses TRBV10-3 with TRBJ2-5; 10 bases are shared with TRBD1. The CDR3 has 14 residues. The trim removed 10 bases at V and 2 bases at J, leaving 7 bases unmatched. Germline V gene lookup returns CDR1 ENHRY and CDR2 SYGVKD.

The chain has TRBV6-1 and TRBJ1-4; D uncertain. The germline CDR1 and CDR2 sequences are MNHNS and SASEGT. This CDR3 contains 16 residues. V was cut by 4 bases and J by 3 bases, with 15 bases left in between. CDR3 bases: TGTGCCAGCAGTGCCACATTCGCGACTCCTAATGAAAAACTGTTTTTT. It is translated as CASSATFATPNEKLFF.

In DNA, the CDR3 is TGTGCCAGCACAACCTTGACAGGGGAGGGAGGCTACACCTTC. This gives the protein CASTTLTGEGGYTF. This sequence joins TRBV6-6 and TRBJ1-2, with 8 bases aligning to TRBD1. V was clipped by 7 bases and J by 8 bases; unmatched bases: 12. Germline CDR1 reads MNHNY; CDR2 reads SVGAGI (reference sequence). CDR3 length: 14 residues.

The rearrangement joins TRBV27 to TRBJ2-7; 10 bases line up with TRBD2. With V trimmed by 7 bases and J by 6 bases, 9 bases remained unmatched. This CDR3 has 14 residues. Germline V lookup: CDR1 MNHEY, CDR2 SMNVEV (reference sequence). CDR3 bases: TGTGCCAGCATCCCCACTAGCGGGGTTCGCGAGCAGTACTTC. Its protein product is CASIPTSGVREQYF.

The chain has TRBV24-1 and TRBJ2-5; TRBD1 is a possible D gene (5 bases). Per germline, CDR1 KGHDR and CDR2 SFDVKD. Trimming pared 5 bases from V and 5 bases from J, leaving 14 bases between. The CDR3 is made up of 14 amino acids. The CDR3 sequence is CATSARTPPETQYF. The CDR3 bases are TGTGCCACCAGTGCCAGGACACCGCCGGAGACCCAGTACTTC.

The rearrangement joins TRBV5-1 to TRBJ2-1, with TRBD1 matching 9 bases. The CDR3 extends over 14 amino acids. In germline, CDR1 is SGHRS, CDR2 YFSETQ. The J segment lost 1 base and the V segment lost 6 bases, leaving 2 bases of the junction unmatched. Here the CDR3 DNA reads TGCGCCAGCAAAGACAGGGGGTCCTACAATGAGCAGTTCTTC. It translates to CASKDRGSYNEQFF.

The gene calls are TRBV7-8 and TRBJ2-7; 7 nucleotides match TRBD1. This CDR3 is built from 17 residues. J gave up 3 bases and V 6 bases, and 17 bases lay outside the gene matches. CDR1 and CDR2 (germline): SGHVS, FQNEAQ. The CDR3 spells CASSLTTAETGFYEQYF. The CDR3 region has the DNA TGTGCCAGCAGTTTAACCACCGCCGAGACAGGGTTCTACGAGCAGTACTTC.

This clone has just a few counts. The chain carries TRBV18 and TRBJ1-3, with D perhaps matching TRBD1 (6 bases). This CDR3 has 16 residues. In germline, CDR1 is KGHSH, CDR2 LQKENI. The V gene lost 1 base and the J gene lost 0 bases, with 10 bases spanning the gap. The CDR3 DNA follows: TGTGCCAGCTCACCACGGGACACGAGCTCTGGAAACACCATATATTTT. Amino acids: CASSPRDTSSGNTIYF.

This clone was seen only once. This CDR3 is CASSSFRGEQYF. The CDR3 DNA sequence: TGTGCCAGCAGTTCCTTTAGGGGTGAGCAGTACTTC. The chain combines TRBV6-5 with TRBJ2-7, with D tentatively TRBD1 (5 bases). In germline, CDR1 is MNHEY, CDR2 SVGAGI. V dropped 4 bases and J dropped 7 bases, with 11 bases sitting between them. The CDR3 is 12 residues long.

The V gene is TRBV24-1, the J gene TRBJ2-5; D possibly corresponds to TRBD1 (5 bases). The CDR3 sequence is 13 residues long. V gave up 6 bases and J gave up 2 bases, with 9 bases separating them. Germline CDR1 is KGHDR and CDR2 is SFDVKD. CDR3 protein: CATSSTVQETQYF. The CDR3 DNA sequence: TGTGCCACCAGTTCGACAGTACAAGAGACCCAGTACTTC.

This clone occurred a few times. J is TRBJ1-6 and V is TRBV5-4, with TRBD1 matching 7 bases. Per the germline V gene, CDR1 is SGHNT and CDR2 is YYREEE (reference sequence). The V gene end was trimmed by 4 bases and the J gene end by 9 bases; junction bases not matched to a gene: 10. The CDR3 runs 15 residues. The DNA for the CDR3 is TGTGCCAGCAGCCTTCGACAGGGTATGGGTTCACCCCTCCACTTT. It translates to CASSLRQGMGSPLHF.

The V gene is TRBV10-1, the J gene TRBJ1-1; 9 nucleotides match TRBD1. Germline V gene data show CDR1 as WNHNN and CDR2 as SYGVQD (reference sequence). V lost 7 bases, J lost 1 base, and 4 bases stayed unmatched. The CDR3 is made up of 14 amino acids. CDR3 protein: CASKPGQGNTEAFF. CDR3 in DNA: TGCGCCAGCAAACCGGGACAGGGGAACACTGAAGCTTTCTTT.

The chain couples TRBV3-1 (or the pseudogene TRBV3-2) to TRBJ2-7; D remains ambiguous. The CDR3 runs 14 residues. V was shortened by 0 bases and J by 1 base, with 7 bases between the two germline ends. The germline gives CDR1 LGHDT, CDR2 YNNKEL (reference sequence). CDR3 residues: CASSQDRFSYEQYF. The CDR3 nucleotides read TGTGCCAGCAGCCAAGATCGTTTTTCCTACGAGCAGTACTTC.

This clone was detected a few times. CDR3 residues: CASRGPGEQFF. DNA of the CDR3: TGTGCCAGCAGGGGCCCTGGGGAGCAGTTCTTC. The chain is built from TRBV11-2 and TRBJ2-1; D gene ambiguous. The CDR3 covers 11 residues. V was cut by 6 bases and J by 10 bases, with 10 bases left in between. Per germline, CDR1 SGHAT and CDR2 FQNNGV.

The CDR3 nucleotides are TGTGCCACCAGTGAAGCGGAAGAGACCCAGTACTTC. Translated: CATSEAEETQYF. The chain has TRBV24-1 and TRBJ2-5, with D possibly TRBD2 on 5 matching bases. Deletions cut 4 bases from V and 3 bases from J, with 5 bases between. CDR1 and CDR2 (germline): KGHDR, SFDVKD. CDR3 size: 12 residues.

The V call is TRBV12-3 or TRBV12-4, the J call TRBJ1-2; D is unresolved. The length of the CDR3 is 11 residues. V lost 3 bases and J 4 bases, leaving 3 bases between the germline ends. The CDR3 protein is CASSLAYGYTF. CDR3 bases: TGTGCCAGCAGTTTGGCCTATGGCTACACCTTC.